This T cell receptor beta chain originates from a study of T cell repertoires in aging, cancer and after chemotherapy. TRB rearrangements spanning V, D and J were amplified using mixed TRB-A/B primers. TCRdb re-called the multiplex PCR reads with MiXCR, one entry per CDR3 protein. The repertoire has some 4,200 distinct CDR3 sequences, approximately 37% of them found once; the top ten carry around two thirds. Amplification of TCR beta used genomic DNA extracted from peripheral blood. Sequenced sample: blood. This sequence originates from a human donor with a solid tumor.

The CDR3 here is CASSMGLAGLETQYF. CDR3 in DNA: TGTGCCAGCAGCATGGGACTAGCGGGACTCGAGACCCAGTACTTC. This rearrangement joins TRBV5-4 to TRBJ2-5, with 13 bases that match TRBD2. V shed 4 bases, J shed 5 bases, and the junction held 5 bases outside the gene matches. Germline loops: CDR1 SGHNT, CDR2 YYREEE (reference sequence). This CDR3 spans 15 amino acids.